The clone carrying this T cell receptor beta chain was seen a handful of times. Trimming shortened V by 0 bases and J by 3 bases, and 15 bases separated the two germline ends. The CDR3 spans 16 residues. Germline CDR1 SGHRS, CDR2 YFSETQ. This sample is part of a study of blood T cell repertoires in COVID-19. Assay used: immunoSEQ multiplex PCR; TCRdb lists only in-frame clones, some missing. The data show about 3,500 clones, with over 70% seen just once and 40% to 55% held by the top ten. This TCR derives from a human donor in a cohort sampled during active COVID-19. The V call is TRBV5-1, the J call TRBJ1-2, with no clear D. Material for sequencing was peripheral blood. Here the CDR3 DNA reads TGCGCCAGCAGCTTGGCATCTGACACCTGGGACTATGGCTACACCTTC. As protein: CASSLASDTWDYGYTF.